The 12 T cell receptor beta chains below were found in one sample sequenced in a study of blood T cell repertoires in COVID-19. Clones were sequenced by immunoSEQ multiplex PCR, and TCRdb holds only the in-frame ones, with some missing. The table shows 110,000 to 150,000 clones, with 70% to 90% occurring only once. Sequencing was done on a sample of peripheral blood. The receptors originated from a woman aged 55-70 years with acute or convalescent COVID-19.

The chain uses TRBV5-5 and TRBJ1-2; maybe TRBD1 (5 bases). The V gene lost 1 base and the J gene lost 0 bases, with 13 bases spanning the gap. Germline V gene sequence: CDR1 SGHKS, CDR2 YYEKEE (reference sequence). The CDR3 runs to 16 residues. CDR3 DNA sequence: TGTGCCAGCAGCTTGACGTCCTGGGGGGCTAACTATGGCTACACCTTC. Protein product: CASSLTSWGANYGYTF.

This rearrangement joins TRBV5-5 to TRBJ1-3; D ambiguous. CDR3 size: 17 residues. Germline V gene sequence: CDR1 SGHKS, CDR2 YYEKEE (reference sequence). V lost 0 bases and J lost 0, with 13 bases in between. Written as DNA, the CDR3 is TGTGCCAGCAGCTTGGCGGGCAGACTAATCTCTGGAAACACCATATATTTT. Protein product: CASSLAGRLISGNTIYF.

The CDR3 nucleotides are TGTGCCAGCAGCCACGCAGGGGACGACTATGGCTACACCTTC. Protein product: CASSHAGDDYGYTF. This chain uses TRBV28 with TRBJ1-2; a possible D gene is TRBD1 (6 bases). With 6 bases removed from V and 3 bases from J, the gap between germline ends came to 14 bases. There are 14 residues in the CDR3. Germline values: CDR1 MDHEN, CDR2 SYDVKM.

The rearrangement uses TRBV6-5 and TRBJ1-1; tentative D call: TRBD1 (5 bases). Germline V gene lookup returns CDR1 MNHEY and CDR2 SVGAGI. Between the trimmed V and J ends, which lost 7 bases and 3 bases, there was a span of 9 bases. CDR3 size: 12 residues. This chain's CDR3 is CASTRGYTEAFF. CDR3 DNA sequence: TGTGCCAGCACTCGGGGGTACACTGAAGCTTTCTTT.

This chain connects TRBV9 to TRBJ2-3; maybe TRBD2 (6 bases). The V gene lost 2 bases and the J gene lost 2 bases, with 15 bases spanning the gap. The CDR3 has 16 residues. Germline V gives CDR1 SGDLS, CDR2 YYNGEE. The CDR3, as DNA: TGTGCCAGCAGCGTCGGGACTCAGGGCCCCACAGATACGCAGTATTTT. The encoded protein is CASSVGTQGPTDTQYF.

This chain uses TRBV7-3 with TRBJ2-3; 10 nucleotides line up with TRBD2. J lost 2 bases, V lost 5 bases, and 4 bases had no gene match. Germline-derived CDR1 and CDR2 are SGHTA and FQGTGA. There are 15 residues in the CDR3. The CDR3 spells CASSIAGGLTDTQYF. DNA of the CDR3: TGTGCCAGCAGCATAGCGGGGGGCCTCACAGATACGCAGTATTTT.

This clone has just a few counts. The chain is built from TRBV14 and TRBJ2-1; 9 positions match TRBD1. This CDR3 is 16 amino acids long. J lost 2 bases, V lost 4 bases, and 6 bases had no gene match. Germline V gene lookup returns CDR1 SGHDN and CDR2 FVKESK. The CDR3 sequence is CASSPRDRDPYNEQFF. In nucleotides, the CDR3 is TGTGCCAGCAGCCCCCGGGACAGGGACCCCTACAATGAGCAGTTCTTC.

This sequence joins TRBV10-3 and TRBJ1-1, with D tentatively TRBD1 (6 bases). CDR1 is ENHRY, CDR2 SYGVKD, per germline. V was clipped by 3 bases and J by 1 base, with 6 bases between them. The CDR3 sequence is 13 residues long. CDR3 residues: CAISEGGNTEAFF. The DNA for the CDR3 is TGTGCCATCAGTGAAGGGGGGAACACTGAAGCTTTCTTT.

The chain combines TRBV6-4 with TRBJ2-1; weak D call: TRBD2 (7 bases). From germline, CDR1 is MRHNA and CDR2 SNTAGT. CDR3 length equals 14 residues. V was clipped by 4 bases and J by 5 bases, with 12 bases between them. The CDR3 nucleotides read TGTGCCAGCAGTGGAGAGGGGGGGAACAATGAGCAGTTCTTC. Protein sequence: CASSGEGGNNEQFF.

This chain uses TRBV6-6 with TRBJ2-1, with 8 bases matching TRBD1. The germline CDR1 and CDR2 sequences are MNHNY and SVGAGI (reference sequence). V shed 6 bases, J shed 11 bases, and the junction held 6 bases outside the gene matches. The CDR3 is 12 residues long. CDR3 amino acids: CASSFTGGQQFF. The CDR3 region has the DNA TGTGCCAGCAGCTTTACAGGGGGGCAGCAGTTCTTC.

The chain recombines TRBV11-2 with TRBJ2-7, with a tentative D call TRBD2 (6 bases). The CDR3 length is 14 residues. Germline-derived CDR1 and CDR2 are SGHAT and FQNNGV. Trimming removed 4 bases at V and 7 bases at J, with 17 bases between. CDR3 sequence: CASSSQGGSSEQYF. For the CDR3, the DNA is TGTGCCAGCAGCTCCCAGGGAGGTTCGAGTGAGCAGTACTTC.

This clone was seen only a few times. The gene calls are TRBV2 and TRBJ1-1; D possibly corresponds to TRBD1 (5 bases). This CDR3 has 15 amino acids. CDR1 SNHLY and CDR2 FYNNEI come from the germline V gene. V dropped 3 bases and J dropped 5 bases, with 16 bases sitting between them. This CDR3 is CASSDGARARTEAFF. The CDR3 DNA reads TGTGCCAGCAGTGATGGGGCCAGGGCGAGGACTGAAGCTTTCTTT.